This entry lists 6 T cell receptor beta chains sequenced from one sample in a study of memory CD4+ T cells and cytomegalovirus serostatus. Single viable CD3+CD4+CD8-CD45RO+ cells were sorted as the memory CD4+ T cells. Profiling relied on immunoSEQ multiplex PCR, and the TCRdb table lists in-frame clones only, not all of them. The sample includes under 50,000 clones, around 82% seen only once; the top ten take approximately 0.98%. The sequencing sample was made of memory CD4+ T cells from blood. The receptors shown here come from an adult in good health and CMV-seronegative.

This clone was seen more than once but under ten times. Other DNA sequences in this sample translate to the same CDR3. The chain is built from TRBV7-8 and TRBJ1-1; D might be TRBD1 (5 bases). Per germline, CDR1 SGHVS and CDR2 FQNEAQ. Between the trimmed V and J ends, which lost 4 bases and 0 bases, there was a span of 6 bases. CDR3 size: 13 residues. CDR3 DNA sequence: TGTGCCAGCAGCTCGACAGTGAACACTGAAGCTTTCTTT. It codes for CASSSTVNTEAFF.

This clone was picked up a small number of times. The V and J genes are TRBV19 and TRBJ2-7; the D is unclear. The CDR3 loop spans 13 amino acids. Germline values: CDR1 LNHDA, CDR2 SQIVND (reference sequence). The V end was cut by 6 bases, the J end by 5 bases, with 14 bases between. The CDR3 loop is CASSNLVGHEQYF. In DNA, the CDR3 is TGTGCCAGTAGCAATCTCGTGGGCCACGAGCAGTACTTC. The full variable domain, completed using reference TRBV19 and TRBJ2-7, is DGGITQSPKYLFRKEGQNVTLSCEQNLNHDAMYWYRQDPGQGLRLIYYSQIVNDFQKGDIAEGYSVSREKKESFPLTVTSAQKNPTAFYLCASSNLVGHEQYFGPGTRLTVT.

The chain links TRBV7-9 to TRBJ2-3; weak D call: TRBD2 (5 bases). The CDR3 length is 12 residues. Trimming took off 5 bases at V and 9 bases at J, with 12 bases between the two ends. Germline loops: CDR1 SEHNR, CDR2 FQNEAQ (reference sequence). The CDR3 DNA is TGTGCCAGCAGCATGGGAGCGATCACGCAGTATTTT. Protein sequence: CASSMGAITQYF.

The chain employs TRBV6-5 and TRBJ2-2; TRBD2 might be the D (5 bases). Germline CDR1 reads MNHEY; CDR2 reads SVGAGI. V was clipped by 0 bases and J by 5 bases, with 7 bases between them. This CDR3 comprises 14 residues. The CDR3 sequence: CASSYSEGTGELFF. The CDR3 DNA follows: TGTGCCAGCAGTTACTCTGAGGGAACCGGGGAGCTGTTTTTT.

CDR3 residues: CASGRSGAANEKLFF. The CDR3, as DNA: TGTGCCAGTGGCCGATCAGGGGCCGCTAATGAAAAACTGTTTTTT. The V gene is TRBV19, the J gene TRBJ1-4, with TRBD1 as a possible D gene (6 bases). CDR1 is LNHDA and CDR2 is SQIVND in the germline V gene (reference sequence). There are 15 residues in the CDR3. Trimming took 8 bases from V and 3 from J, leaving 16 bases between them.

In this sample, this clone turned up once. The chain uses TRBV7-2 and TRBJ1-5, with D possibly being TRBD1 (5 bases). The V gene's germline CDR1 is SGHTA and CDR2 FQGNSA. The CDR3 is made up of 16 amino acids. V lost 1 base, J lost 1 base, and 11 bases lay in between. CDR3 coding DNA: TGTGCCAGCAGCTTAGATGGGGGGAGCAGCAATCAGCCCCAGCATTTT. Translated, it gives CASSLDGGSSNQPQHF.